Each of the 5 T cell receptor beta chains below was sequenced from the same sample in a study of post-analysis software for immune sequencing data. General observations from the study: Comparison of patients with controls showed roughly five TRBV segments more frequent in patients, TRBV5-6, TRBV5-1 and TRBV20-1 among them.

Their target antigens are unknown. Carried by the TCR beta cDNA libraries were unique molecular identifiers. From the PCR reads, TCRdb called clonotypes with MiXCR, one entry per CDR3 protein. Here the sample spans hundreds of thousands of distinct CDR3 sequences, over 45% being singletons. The material sequenced was blood. The receptor set was obtained from a girl aged 2 to 10 with multiple sclerosis.

This clonotype was seen only a few times. The chain is built from TRBV10-3 and TRBJ1-1; unclear D gene. The CDR3 has 13 amino acids. V was clipped by 3 bases and J by 4 bases, with 9 bases between them. Germline values: CDR1 ENHRY, CDR2 SYGVKD. Here the CDR3 DNA reads TGTGCCATCAGTGATCCTAGCCCCACTGAAGCTTTCTTT. It specifies CAISDPSPTEAFF.

DNA for the CDR3: TGCGCCAGCAGCACCCGACAGGGGGCCTTCGGGGAGCTGTTTTTT. Encoded protein: CASSTRQGAFGELFF. The gene calls are TRBV4-1 and TRBJ2-2; 10 bases fit TRBD1. Per the germline V gene, CDR1 is MGHRA and CDR2 is YSYEKL. The CDR3 totals 15 residues. With 5 bases clipped from V and 7 bases from J, the junction kept 7 bases outside the gene matches.

This chain connects TRBV20-1 to TRBJ2-1; D is unresolved. Trimming stripped 6 bases from V and 1 base from J, with 16 bases between. This CDR3 region has 15 residues. CDR1 DFQATT and CDR2 SNEGSKA come from the germline V gene (reference sequence). The CDR3 coding sequence is TGCAGTGCCTTTTTCAGGTTTCGGTCCTACAATGAGCAGTTCTTC. Translated, it gives CSAFFRFRSYNEQFF.

The rearrangement links TRBV6-5 to TRBJ2-1, with 9 bases identical to TRBD2. The CDR3 contains 18 residues. Trimming cost V 0 bases and J 4 bases; bases outside gene matches: 10. In germline, CDR1 is MNHEY, CDR2 SVGAGI. The CDR3 sequence is CASSYSALAGTLYNEQFF. The CDR3 nucleotides read TGTGCCAGCAGTTACTCAGCCCTAGCGGGGACCCTTTACAATGAGCAGTTCTTC.

The chain combines TRBV12-3 or TRBV12-4 with TRBJ2-3; 9 positions match TRBD2. The J segment lost 0 bases and the V segment lost 3 bases, leaving 10 bases of the junction unmatched. There are 18 residues in the CDR3. CDR3 sequence reads: CASSLNPSRGGSTDTQYF. CDR3 coding DNA: TGTGCCAGCAGTTTGAACCCCTCGCGGGGGGGAAGCACAGATACGCAGTATTTT.